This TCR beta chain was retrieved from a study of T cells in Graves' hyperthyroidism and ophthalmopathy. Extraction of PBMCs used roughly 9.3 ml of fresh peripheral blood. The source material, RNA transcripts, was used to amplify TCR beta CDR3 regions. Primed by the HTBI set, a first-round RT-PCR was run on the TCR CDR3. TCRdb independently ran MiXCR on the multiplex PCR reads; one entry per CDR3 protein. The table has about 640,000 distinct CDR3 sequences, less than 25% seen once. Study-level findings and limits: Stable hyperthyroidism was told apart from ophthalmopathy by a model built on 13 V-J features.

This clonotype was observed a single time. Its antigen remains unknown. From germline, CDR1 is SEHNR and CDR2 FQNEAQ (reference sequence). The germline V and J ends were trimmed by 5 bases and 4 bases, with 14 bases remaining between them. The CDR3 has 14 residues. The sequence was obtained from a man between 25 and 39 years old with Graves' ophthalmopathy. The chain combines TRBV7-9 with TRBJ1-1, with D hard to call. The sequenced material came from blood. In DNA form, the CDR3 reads TGTGCCAGCAGCCCGCCCAGGACTAGCACTGAAGCTTTCTTT. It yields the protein CASSPPRTSTEAFF.